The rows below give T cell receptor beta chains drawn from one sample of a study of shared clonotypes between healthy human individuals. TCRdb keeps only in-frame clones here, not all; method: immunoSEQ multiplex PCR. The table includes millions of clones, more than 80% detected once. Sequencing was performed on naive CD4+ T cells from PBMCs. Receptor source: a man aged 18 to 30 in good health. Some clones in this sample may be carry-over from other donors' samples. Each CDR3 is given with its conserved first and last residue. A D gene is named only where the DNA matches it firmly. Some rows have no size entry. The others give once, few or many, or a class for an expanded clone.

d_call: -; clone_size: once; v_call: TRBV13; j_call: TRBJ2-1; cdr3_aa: CASRPERFGNEQFF; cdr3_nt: TGTGCCAGCAGACCCGAGAGGTTCGGCAATGAGCAGTTCTTC
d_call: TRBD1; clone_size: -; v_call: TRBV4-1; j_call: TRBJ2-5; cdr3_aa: CASSQDRGEFGQTQYF; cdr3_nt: TGCGCCAGCAGCCAGGACAGGGGCGAGTTCGGACAGACCCAGTACTTC
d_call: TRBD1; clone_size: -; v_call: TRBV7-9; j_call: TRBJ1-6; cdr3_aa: CASSETGASPLHF; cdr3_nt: TGTGCCAGCAGTGAGACAGGGGCCTCACCCCTCCACTTT
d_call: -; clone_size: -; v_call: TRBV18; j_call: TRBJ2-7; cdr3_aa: CASSPPTQTYEQYF; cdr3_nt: TGTGCCAGCTCACCACCTACGCAGACATACGAGCAGTACTTC
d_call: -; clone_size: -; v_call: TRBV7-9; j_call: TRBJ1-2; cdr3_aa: CASSLFSQELGYTF; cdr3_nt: TGTGCCAGCAGCTTATTCTCGCAGGAGTTGGGCTACACCTTC
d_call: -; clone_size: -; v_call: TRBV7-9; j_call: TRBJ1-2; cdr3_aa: CASSRHRDGYTF; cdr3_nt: TGTGCCAGCAGCCGCCACAGGGATGGCTACACCTTC
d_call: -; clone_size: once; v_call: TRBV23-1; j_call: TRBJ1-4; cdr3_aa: CASSQSGSQGQNEKLFF; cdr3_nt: TGCGCCAGCAGTCAATCGGGGAGTCAGGGACAAAATGAAAAACTGTTTTTT
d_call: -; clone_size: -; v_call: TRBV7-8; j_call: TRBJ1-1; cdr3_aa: CASSLSTANTEAFF; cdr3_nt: TGTGCCAGCAGCCTAAGTACGGCGAACACTGAAGCTTTCTTT
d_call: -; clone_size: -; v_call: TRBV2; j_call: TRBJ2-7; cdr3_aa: CASSDQGESYEQYF; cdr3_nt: TGTGCCAGCAGTGATCAAGGGGAAAGCTACGAGCAGTACTTC
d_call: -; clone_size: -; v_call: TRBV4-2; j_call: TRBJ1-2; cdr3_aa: CASSHLQGDGGYTF; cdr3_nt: TGTGCCAGCAGCCACCTACAGGGTGATGGTGGCTACACCTTC